This T cell receptor beta chain was profiled in a study of blood T cell repertoires in COVID-19. About the study: COVID-19 samples, acute and convalescent, were from the United States, Italy and Spain. T cells, B-cell-depleted T cells, or PBMCs provided the cDNA or gDNA that served as material.

A few counts support this clone. Original analysis: Nucleated cell counts were estimated from reference gene primer amplification. The repertoire was sequenced with immunoSEQ multiplex PCR; TCRdb's copy has only in-frame clones and lacks some. The V and J calls and clone size are taken from that table; D and trimming were inferred from the DNA. This table has 140,000 to 150,000 clones, roughly 86% appearing once. CDR3 size: 13 residues. The V end lost 2 bases, the J end lost 8 bases, and 13 bases lay between the germline ends. Looked up from germline, CDR1 is SGHRS and CDR2 is YFSETQ. The rearrangement joins TRBV5-1 to TRBJ1-2; D perhaps matches TRBD1 (6 bases). The sequence came from a human donor in a cohort sampled during active COVID-19. The sample was peripheral blood. The CDR3 protein is CASSFGRGDGYTF. For the CDR3, the DNA is TGCGCCAGCAGCTTCGGCAGGGGAGACGGCTACACCTTC.